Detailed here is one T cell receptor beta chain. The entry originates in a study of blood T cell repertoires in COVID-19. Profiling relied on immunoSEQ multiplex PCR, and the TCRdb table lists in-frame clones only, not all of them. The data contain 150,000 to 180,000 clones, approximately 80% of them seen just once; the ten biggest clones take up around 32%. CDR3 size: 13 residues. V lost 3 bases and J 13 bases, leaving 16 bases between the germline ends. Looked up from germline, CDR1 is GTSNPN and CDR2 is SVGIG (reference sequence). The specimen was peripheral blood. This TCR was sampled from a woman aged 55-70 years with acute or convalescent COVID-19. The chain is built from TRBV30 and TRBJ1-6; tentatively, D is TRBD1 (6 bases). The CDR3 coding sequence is TGTGCCTGGAGCGAGGGGGGGTTTCCGCCCCTCCACTTT. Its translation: CAWSEGGFPPLHF.